This TCR beta chain was profiled in a study of patients and donors after allogeneic stem cell transplantation. TCRdb independently ran MiXCR on the RT-PCR reads; one entry per CDR3 protein. The sample includes some 880,000 distinct CDR3 sequences, about 20% seen only once; the top ten take around 6%. The receptor's source is a human donor who was either an allogeneic HSCT recipient or a stem cell or donor lymphocyte infusion donor (not recorded which). It is not recorded whose cells these are; they may come from a transplant donor. The sequencing sample was made of blood, either unsorted or a sorted T cell fraction (not recorded which).

This chain's CDR3 is CASHSGKETQYF. The CDR3 DNA reads as TGTGCCAGCCATAGCGGGAAGGAGACCCAGTACTTC. The chain links TRBV7-9 to TRBJ2-5; 8 nucleotides align to TRBD2. Trimming at V came to 8 bases and at J to 5 bases, leaving 4 bases not matched to a gene. CDR1 and CDR2 (germline): SEHNR, FQNEAQ (reference sequence). This CDR3 has 12 amino acids.